Below, 20 T cell receptor beta chains from the same sample are listed, as sequenced in a study of blood T cell repertoires in COVID-19 (dated by TCRdb to the early 2020s). Receptor libraries were prepared by the immunoSEQ multiplex PCR assay. TCRdb retrieved this table from immuneACCESS and kept in-frame rearrangements only. Not all clones are present; in checked studies, unresolved V genes account for under half, and no reason is known for the remainder. The sample records about 300,000 clones, more than 85% of which are singletons. Roughly 1.3% of the sample comes from the top ten. Sample: peripheral blood. The receptors derive from a man aged 65 to 85 with acute or convalescent COVID-19.

A few counts support this clone. The chain combines TRBV5-1 with TRBJ2-1, with D maybe TRBD2 (6 bases). Trimming took off 1 base at V and 7 bases at J, with 15 bases between the two ends. Germline V gene sequence: CDR1 SGHRS, CDR2 YFSETQ. The CDR3 consists of 15 residues. CDR3 protein: CASSLTAAGGNEQFF. The CDR3 region has the DNA TGCGCCAGCAGCTTGACCGCCGCTGGGGGGAATGAGCAGTTCTTC.

The V and J genes are TRBV5-8 and TRBJ1-2, with TRBD1 matching over 9 bases. V was clipped by 2 bases and J by 8 bases; unmatched bases: 7. Germline V gene data show CDR1 as SGHTS and CDR2 as YDEGEE. The CDR3 spans 14 residues. The CDR3, as DNA: TGTGCCAGCAGCTTATTACAGGGGGCTGGCGGCTACACCTTC. It specifies CASSLLQGAGGYTF.

The CDR3 protein is CASSAHRDGDYTF. The CDR3 bases are TGTGCCAGCAGCGCCCACAGGGACGGGGACTACACCTTC. The V and J genes are TRBV9 and TRBJ1-2; D is perhaps TRBD1 (6 bases). The CDR3 is 13 amino acids. V dropped 3 bases and J dropped 10 bases, with 16 bases sitting between them. Germline CDR1 and CDR2: SGDLS and YYNGEE. The full variable domain, with the rest looked up from reference TRBV9 and TRBJ1-2, is DSGVTQTPKHLITATGQRVTLRCSPRSGDLSVYWYQQSLDQGLQFLIQYYNGEERAKGNILERFSAQQFPDLHSELNLSSLELGDSALYFCASSAHRDGDYTFGSGTRLTVV.

The V gene is TRBV10-2, the J gene TRBJ1-6, with D possibly TRBD1 on 5 matching bases. CDR3 length equals 15 residues. The germline gives CDR1 WSHSY, CDR2 SAAADI. The V and J ends lost 3 bases and 7 bases respectively, with 13 bases between them. CDR3 residues: CASSEQAGMNSPLHF. The CDR3 bases are TGCGCCAGCAGTGAACAAGCAGGGATGAATTCACCCCTCCACTTT.

The chain has TRBV29-1 and TRBJ1-3; D is possibly TRBD1 (6 bases). The CDR3 is 18 residues long. The germline V gene has CDR1 SQVTM and CDR2 ANQGSEA. The V gene lost 6 bases and the J gene lost 4 bases, with 28 bases spanning the gap. Here the CDR3 DNA reads TGCAGCGTCCGAAACCCGGAATCCGGGACAATGGGCGGAAACACCATATATTTT. Its translation is CSVRNPESGTMGGNTIYF. The whole variable domain, filled in from reference TRBV29-1 and TRBJ1-3, reads SAVISQKPSRDICQRGTSLTIQCQVDSQVTMMFWYRQQPGQSLTLIATANQGSEATYESGFVIDKFPISRPNLTFSTLTVSNMSPEDSSIYLCSVRNPESGTMGGNTIYFGEGSWLTVV.

V gene TRBV12-3 or TRBV12-4 combines with J gene TRBJ1-5; D uncertain. This CDR3 has 13 residues. The V end was cut by 3 bases, the J end by 5 bases, with 8 bases between. The chain's CDR3 is CASSFTRDQPQHF. The CDR3 DNA follows: TGTGCCAGCAGTTTCACCCGAGATCAGCCCCAGCATTTT.

The chain couples TRBV6-2 or TRBV6-3 to TRBJ1-1; tentatively, D is TRBD1 (6 bases). The CDR3 is 15 amino acids. V lost 0 bases, J lost 6 bases, and 14 bases lay in between. CDR1 MNHEY and CDR2 SVGEGT come from the germline V gene. The CDR3 loop is CASSYSIRTASEAFF. The CDR3 region has the DNA TGTGCCAGCAGTTACTCGATTCGGACAGCTTCTGAAGCTTTCTTT.

This chain's CDR3 is CASSRQGDTGELFF. As DNA, the CDR3 is TGTGCCAGCAGTCGACAGGGGGACACCGGGGAGCTGTTTTTT. V and J are TRBV6-2 or TRBV6-3 and TRBJ2-2, with 9 nucleotides matching TRBD1. This CDR3 region has 14 residues. V lost 5 bases to trimming and J lost 3 bases; unmatched junction nucleotides: 1. Germline V gene data show CDR1 as MNHEY and CDR2 as SVGEGT.

The chain links TRBV24-1 to TRBJ2-2, with 9 bases lining up with TRBD1. The V and J ends lost 7 bases and 6 bases, in that order; junction bases with no gene match: 5. The CDR3 is 14 amino acids. Germline V gene data show CDR1 as KGHDR and CDR2 as SFDVKD. CDR3 protein: CATREQGAAGELFF. The CDR3 DNA is TGTGCCACCAGGGAACAGGGGGCTGCCGGGGAGCTGTTTTTT.

V usage is TRBV11-3 and J usage is TRBJ2-5; D possibly corresponds to TRBD1 (6 bases). The V end lost 5 bases, the J end lost 5 bases, and 15 bases lay between the germline ends. Germline lookup yields CDR1 SGHNT and CDR2 YENEEA. The CDR3 runs to 14 residues. CDR3: CASSQGGSLETQYF. The CDR3 DNA reads as TGTGCCAGCAGCCAAGGGGGTAGCTTGGAGACCCAGTACTTC.

The rearrangement uses TRBV20-1 and TRBJ2-1, with 7 bases lining up with TRBD2. Trimming took 3 bases from V and 0 from J; bases not matched to a gene: 8. CDR3 length: 16 residues. Per the germline V gene, CDR1 is DFQATT and CDR2 is SNEGSKA (reference sequence). CDR3 DNA: TGCAGTGCTAGTCAGTCAGCGGGGAGCTCCTACAATGAGCAGTTCTTC. Amino acids: CSASQSAGSSYNEQFF.

J is TRBJ1-6 and V is TRBV28; D not certain. The CDR3 runs 13 residues. In germline, CDR1 is MDHEN, CDR2 SYDVKM. V was cut by 6 bases and J by 11 bases, with 14 bases left in between. Written as DNA, the CDR3 is TGTGCCAGCAGACTGACAATGCTTCCACCCCTCCACTTT. Amino acid sequence: CASRLTMLPPLHF.

The chain combines TRBV9 with TRBJ2-3; a weak D match, TRBD1 (6 bases). Germline CDR1 reads SGDLS; CDR2 reads YYNGEE. The CDR3 runs 16 residues. V lost 2 bases, J lost 0 bases, and 13 bases lay in between. The CDR3: CASSVNRETSTDTQYF. The CDR3, as DNA: TGTGCCAGCAGCGTGAACAGGGAGACGAGCACAGATACGCAGTATTTT.

The rearrangement links TRBV5-4 to TRBJ2-2, with 7 bases aligning to TRBD2. This CDR3 contains 16 residues. Germline CDR1 SGHNT, CDR2 YYREEE (reference sequence). With 5 bases clipped from V and 1 base from J, the junction kept 8 bases outside the gene matches. CDR3 bases: TGTGCCAGCAGGGTGAGGCTAGCGGAGAACACCGGGGAGCTGTTTTTT. Translated, it gives CASRVRLAENTGELFF.

CDR3 amino acids: CASSPWTGGGYGYTF. DNA for the CDR3: TGTGCCAGCAGTCCTTGGACAGGGGGCGGGTATGGCTACACCTTC. This chain links TRBV28 with TRBJ1-2; TRBD1 matches 11 bases. The V segment lost 5 bases and the J segment 5 bases; nucleotides outside the gene matches: 7. Germline CDR1 MDHEN, CDR2 SYDVKM. This CDR3 contains 15 residues.

The chain uses TRBV28 and TRBJ1-5, with TRBD1 as a possible D gene (6 bases). The CDR3 spans 14 residues. Germline V CDR1 and CDR2: MDHEN, SYDVKM. V was pared by 7 bases and J by 3 bases, with 13 bases between. CDR3: CASIGGAVNQPQHF. The DNA for the CDR3 is TGTGCCAGCATTGGGGGGGCAGTCAATCAGCCCCAGCATTTT.

The J gene is TRBJ2-5, the V gene TRBV20-1; D is unresolved. This CDR3 comprises 10 residues. Germline CDR1 is DFQATT and CDR2 is SNEGSKA (reference sequence). The CDR3 loop reads CSPPRETQYF. The CDR3 nucleotides are TGCAGCCCACCTCGGGAGACCCAGTACTTC.

The gene calls are TRBV4-3 and TRBJ1-2, with 8 positions matching TRBD1. Germline CDR1 and CDR2: LGHNA and YSLEER. The CDR3 covers 14 residues. Germline trimming cut 3 bases from V and 4 bases from J; bases unmatched to any gene: 4. Here the CDR3 reads CASSQLGQGYGYTF. The CDR3, as DNA: TGCGCCAGCAGCCAGCTAGGACAGGGCTATGGCTACACCTTC.

The chain carries TRBV24-1 and TRBJ1-2, with 10 bases matching TRBD1. The length of the CDR3 is 14 residues. The V and J ends lost 5 bases and 2 bases, in that order; junction bases with no gene match: 1. CDR1 and CDR2 (germline): KGHDR, SFDVKD. Here the CDR3 DNA reads TGTGCCACCAGTGGGGGACAGGGGAACTATGGCTACACCTTC. Amino acid sequence: CATSGGQGNYGYTF.

This clone turned up a few times. The V gene is TRBV5-6, the J gene TRBJ2-7; 8 bases line up with TRBD1. CDR3 length: 14 residues. CDR1 is SGHDT, CDR2 YYEEEE, per germline. J was trimmed by 4 bases and V by 0 bases; bases with no gene match: 3. CDR3 loop: CASSLDRGWYEQYF. The CDR3 DNA is TGTGCCAGCAGCTTGGACAGGGGGTGGTACGAGCAGTACTTC.